Below are 19 T cell receptor beta chains sequenced from a single sample in a study of shared clonotypes between healthy human individuals. The method was immunoSEQ multiplex PCR; TCRdb's version includes in-frame clones alone and lacks a portion of them. The table lists 550,000 to 700,000 clones, around 73% of them singletons. Specimen: memory CD4+ T cells sorted from blood. As for subset: CD45RA-negative fraction. The source of these receptors is a woman in her 30s in good health.

The CDR3 reads CASSLRGGTGRLEKLFF. The CDR3 nucleotides are TGTGCCAGCAGCCTACGGGGTGGGACAGGGAGGTTGGAAAAACTGTTTTTT. The chain uses TRBV7-6 and TRBJ1-4; 9 nucleotides match TRBD1. CDR3 length: 17 amino acids. Germline CDR1 SGHVS, CDR2 FNYEAQ. V was clipped by 5 bases and J by 8 bases; unmatched bases: 15. Using reference TRBV7-6 and TRBJ1-4 for the parts outside the CDR3, the full variable domain is GAGVSQSPRYKVTKRGQDVALRCDPISGHVSLYWYRQALGQGPEFLTYFNYEAQQDKSGLPNDRFSAERPEGSISTLTIQRTEQRDSAMYRCASSLRGGTGRLEKLFFGSGTQLSVL.

The rearrangement joins TRBV9 to TRBJ2-5; the match to TRBD2 covers 9 bases. With 4 bases clipped from V and 0 bases from J, the junction kept 7 bases outside the gene matches. Looked up from germline, CDR1 is SGDLS and CDR2 is YYNGEE. The CDR3 sequence is 16 residues long. CDR3 nucleotides: TGTGCCAGCAGCCAAAGGACTAGCGCGTACCAAGAGACCCAGTACTTC. Protein: CASSQRTSAYQETQYF. The entire variable domain, with the rest obtained from reference TRBV9 and TRBJ2-5, is as follows: DSGVTQTPKHLITATGQRVTLRCSPRSGDLSVYWYQQSLDQGLQFLIQYYNGEERAKGNILERFSAQQFPDLHSELNLSSLELGDSALYFCASSQRTSAYQETQYFGPGTRLLVL.

This clone showed up just a few times. The chain uses TRBV28 and TRBJ2-7; D assignment may be TRBD1 or TRBD2 (5 bases each). Germline V gene data show CDR1 as MDHEN and CDR2 as SYDVKM. The CDR3 has 17 residues. Trimming left V 6 bases short and J 0 bases short, with 21 bases between. The CDR3 reads CASRRDGRRSISYEQYF. The CDR3 DNA reads as TGTGCCAGCAGACGGGACGGACGACGCTCTATCTCCTACGAGCAGTACTTC.

The chain combines TRBV6-1 with TRBJ1-2; D uncertain. Germline V gives CDR1 MNHNS, CDR2 SASEGT. V was shortened by 4 bases and J by 4 bases, with 16 bases between the two germline ends. The CDR3 runs 15 residues. The CDR3 here is CASSVELRSAYGYTF. In DNA form, the CDR3 reads TGTGCCAGCAGTGTAGAACTCCGGAGCGCCTATGGCTACACCTTC.

V is TRBV25-1 and J is TRBJ2-2; no firm D call. Germline assignment: CDR1 MGHDK and CDR2 SYGVNS. The V gene lost 4 bases and the J gene lost 0 bases, with 9 bases spanning the gap. The CDR3 is 15 amino acids. The CDR3 region is CASSVMDTNTGELFF. CDR3 sequence (DNA): TGTGCCAGCAGTGTTATGGATACGAACACCGGGGAGCTGTTTTTT. Full variable domain (outside the CDR3, taken from reference TRBV25-1 and TRBJ2-2): EADIYQTPRYLVIGTGKKITLECSQTMGHDKMYWYQQDPGMELHLIHYSYGVNSTEKGDLSSESTVSRIRTEHFPLTLESARPSHTSQYLCASSVMDTNTGELFFGEGSRLTVL.

The V and J genes are TRBV7-8 and TRBJ2-1; D assignment may be TRBD1 or TRBD2 (5 bases each). Germline V gene lookup returns CDR1 SGHVS and CDR2 FQNEAQ. There are 18 residues in the CDR3. With 4 bases removed from V and 9 bases from J, the gap between germline ends came to 28 bases. The CDR3 bases are TGTGCCAGCAGCTCTCCTACGGTGGGGCCCGAGGGTTTCACTGAGCAGTTCTTC. As protein: CASSSPTVGPEGFTEQFF.

This chain joins TRBV19 and TRBJ2-7; the match to TRBD2 covers 7 bases. This CDR3 spans 14 amino acids. The germline CDR1 and CDR2 sequences are LNHDA and SQIVND (reference sequence). The V and J ends lost 6 bases and 6 bases, in that order; junction bases with no gene match: 11. The DNA for the CDR3 is TGTGCCAGTAGCAGGACTAGGCGCGGACTCGAGCAGTACTTC. Residues: CASSRTRRGLEQYF.

The rearrangement uses TRBV20-1 and TRBJ2-5; D unclear. V lost 6 bases, J lost 5 bases, and 4 bases lay in between. The CDR3 covers 9 residues. From germline, CDR1 is DFQATT and CDR2 SNEGSKA (reference sequence). CDR3 DNA sequence: TGCAGTGCCGAGGAGACCCAGTACTTC. Its protein is CSAEETQYF.

The CDR3 sequence: CASSDPLQAVYGLTDTQYF. The DNA for the CDR3 is TGTGCCAGCAGTGATCCCCTACAGGCCGTGTACGGCCTCACAGATACGCAGTATTTT. The rearrangement links TRBV6-1 to TRBJ2-3; maybe TRBD1 (5 bases). The V gene lost 3 bases and the J gene lost 2 bases, with 24 bases spanning the gap. The V gene's germline CDR1 is MNHNS and CDR2 SASEGT. This CDR3 spans 19 amino acids.

The chain has TRBV27 and TRBJ2-6, with D perhaps TRBD2 (5 bases). Trimming shortened V by 5 bases and J by 4 bases, and 12 bases separated the two germline ends. The germline V gene encodes CDR1 MNHEY and CDR2 SMNVEV (reference sequence). This CDR3 region has 15 residues. CDR3 in DNA: TGTGCCAGCAGTCAAGTCCGGGGAGGGGCCAACGTCCTGACTTTC. Protein product: CASSQVRGGANVLTF. Using reference TRBV27 and TRBJ2-6 for the parts outside the CDR3, the full variable domain is EAQVTQNPRYLITVTGKKLTVTCSQNMNHEYMSWYRQDPGLGLRQIYYSMNVEVTDKGDVPEGYKVSRKEKRNFPLILESPSPNQTSLYFCASSQVRGGANVLTFGAGSRLTVL.

The sample holds one count of this clone. This chain joins TRBV2 and TRBJ1-1, with TRBD1 matching over 9 bases. V dropped 6 bases and J dropped 1; count of bases not matched to a gene: 6. CDR3 length: 15 amino acids. CDR1 and CDR2 from the germline V gene are SNHLY and FYNNEI. CDR3 protein: CASRGQGLGNTEAFF. In DNA form, the CDR3 reads TGTGCCAGCAGGGGACAGGGACTAGGGAACACTGAAGCTTTCTTT.

The rearrangement uses TRBV5-8 and TRBJ1-2; 9 positions match TRBD1. V lost 4 bases to trimming and J lost 8 bases; unmatched junction nucleotides: 9. CDR3 length equals 14 residues. The germline V gene has CDR1 SGHTS and CDR2 YDEGEE. For the CDR3, the DNA is TGTGCCAGCAGCCAAAACAGGGGGCGAGGCGGCTACACCTTC. Translated, it gives CASSQNRGRGGYTF.

This clone came up many times. CDR3 nucleotides: TGTGCCACCAGCACCGCTCGGGACAATTTAAGATCTCAGCCCCAGCATTTT. This encodes CATSTARDNLRSQPQHF. The chain combines TRBV15 with TRBJ1-5; perhaps TRBD1 as D (6 bases). There are 17 residues in the CDR3. Germline loops: CDR1 LNHNV, CDR2 YYDKDF (reference sequence). Trimming pared 4 bases from V and 6 bases from J, leaving 22 bases between.

The chain combines TRBV29-1 with TRBJ2-1, with 7 bases that match TRBD1. The J segment lost 4 bases and the V segment lost 6 bases, leaving 6 bases of the junction unmatched. Germline CDR1 reads SQVTM; CDR2 reads ANQGSEA. The CDR3 extends over 13 amino acids. In DNA, the CDR3 is TGCAGCGTAAGGGACAGACAGTACAATGAGCAGTTCTTC. This translates into CSVRDRQYNEQFF.

This chain links TRBV7-2 with TRBJ2-1; tentatively, D is TRBD1 (5 bases). V dropped 1 base and J dropped 4 bases, with 11 bases sitting between them. The CDR3 loop spans 15 amino acids. Per germline, CDR1 SGHTA and CDR2 FQGNSA. As DNA, the CDR3 is TGTGCCAGCAGCTTAGTAGGGGCTGGATACAATGAGCAGTTCTTC. Its translation is CASSLVGAGYNEQFF.

The rearrangement links TRBV29-1 to TRBJ2-3, with D hard to call. In germline, CDR1 is SQVTM, CDR2 ANQGSEA. CDR3 length: 13 residues. The ends were cut back, 7 bases at V and 5 bases at J, with 16 bases in the middle. The CDR3 DNA follows: TGCAGCGCCCGTCGGCCACAAGAAGATACGCAGTATTTT. It codes for CSARRPQEDTQYF.

V and J are TRBV29-1 and TRBJ1-4; unclear D gene. Germline assignment: CDR1 SQVTM and CDR2 ANQGSEA. CDR3 length equals 13 residues. V was trimmed by 5 bases and J by 4 bases, leaving 11 bases between them. The CDR3, as DNA: TGCAGCGTTATCCGACGGTTTAATGAAAAACTGTTTTTT. Encoded protein: CSVIRRFNEKLFF.

The V gene is TRBV11-1, the J gene TRBJ1-1; no clear D. The CDR3 is 16 residues long. Per the germline V gene, CDR1 is SGHAT and CDR2 is FQDESV (reference sequence). The V gene lost 3 bases and the J gene lost 0 bases, with 14 bases spanning the gap. The CDR3 loop is CASSFKGMSVNTEAFF. The CDR3 DNA reads as TGTGCCAGCAGCTTCAAGGGTATGTCGGTGAACACTGAAGCTTTCTTT.

The gene calls are TRBV28 and TRBJ2-7, with 9 bases fitting TRBD1. The CDR3 has 15 amino acids. With V trimmed by 5 bases and J by 4 bases, 9 bases remained unmatched. The germline V gene has CDR1 MDHEN and CDR2 SYDVKM. The CDR3 DNA is TGTGCCAGCAGTCCAACCGGACAGGGGTTATACGAGCAGTACTTC. Protein sequence: CASSPTGQGLYEQYF.